Listed here are 32 T cell receptor beta chains from one sample, sequenced in a study of Graves' ophthalmopathy and Graves' hyperthyroidism. Investigators amplified TCR beta CDR3 regions from RNA transcripts. The first round was an RT-PCR with HTBI primers, and the second round was a multiplex PCR. TCRdb re-called the multiplex PCR reads through MiXCR, storing one row per CDR3 protein. The data contain a few hundred thousand distinct CDR3 sequences, more than 20% of them singletons. Sample: peripheral blood. The source of these receptors is a woman aged 18-35 years with stable Graves' hyperthyroidism.

This clonotype occurred a few times. The chain recombines TRBV6-1 with TRBJ1-2; the D gene is possibly TRBD1 (6 bases). CDR1 is MNHNS and CDR2 is SASEGT in the germline V gene. The CDR3 has 17 amino acids. V lost 6 bases, J lost 4 bases, and 24 bases lay in between. CDR3 region: CASSQDSASTGRYGYTF. In nucleotides, the CDR3 is TGTGCCAGCAGCCAAGATTCCGCCTCTACAGGGCGCTATGGCTACACCTTC.

The J gene is TRBJ1-1, the V gene TRBV27; 7 bases align to TRBD1. The germline gives CDR1 MNHEY, CDR2 SMNVEV (reference sequence). Trimming took 4 bases from V and 3 from J; bases not matched to a gene: 8. The CDR3 covers 15 residues. This CDR3 reads CASSSTTGMDTEAFF. The CDR3 DNA is TGTGCCAGCAGTTCCACGACAGGGATGGACACTGAAGCTTTCTTT.

This clonotype was observed many times. The genes are TRBV6-2 or TRBV6-3 and TRBJ2-7, with unresolved D. The ends were cut back, 4 bases at V and 3 bases at J, with 10 bases in the middle. CDR3 length: 13 amino acids. Per the germline V gene, CDR1 is MNHEY and CDR2 is SVGEGT. CDR3 amino acids: CASSSQGIYEQYF. CDR3 DNA: TGTGCCAGCAGTTCGCAAGGGATCTACGAGCAGTACTTC.

This clonotype was found a few times. The genes are TRBV18 and TRBJ1-3, with D possibly being TRBD1 (6 bases). CDR3 length: 12 residues. Trimming took off 6 bases at V and 11 bases at J, with 14 bases between the two ends. Germline loops: CDR1 KGHSH, CDR2 LQKENI. CDR3 in amino acids: CASSPDSTAIYF. Written as DNA, the CDR3 is TGTGCCAGCTCTCCGGACAGTACGGCCATATATTTT.

At least ten counts were recorded for this clonotype. The chain has TRBV4-1 and TRBJ1-6; 8 bases are a match to TRBD1. This CDR3 is 15 amino acids long. Germline loops: CDR1 MGHRA, CDR2 YSYEKL. V shed 8 bases, J shed 9 bases, and the junction held 12 bases outside the gene matches. The CDR3 DNA reads as TGCGCCAGCGCCCCGATCGGACAGGGTAGTTCACCCCTCCACTTT. Translation: CASAPIGQGSSPLHF.

Note on this clonotype: A single base separates this from a much larger clone, so it may be a read error. The V call is TRBV6-1, the J call TRBJ1-6; the D is unclear. This CDR3 spans 13 amino acids. Germline CDR1 MNHNS, CDR2 SASEGT. The V end lost 8 bases, the J end lost 10 bases, and 15 bases lay between the germline ends. The CDR3 sequence: CASLPPVESPLHF. The CDR3 DNA reads TGTGCCAGCCTCCCTCCTGTTGAATCACCCCTCCACTTT.

This clonotype was recorded at least ten times. The chain has TRBV16 and TRBJ1-2; TRBD1 matches at 8 bases. This CDR3 is built from 17 residues. V dropped 4 bases and J dropped 3; count of bases not matched to a gene: 13. CDR1 and CDR2 (germline): KGHSY, FQNENV. The CDR3 sequence: CASSPIPGGGGYYGYTF. The CDR3 DNA reads TGTGCCAGCAGCCCCATCCCAGGGGGCGGTGGCTACTATGGCTACACCTTC. The full variable domain, its missing parts supplied by reference TRBV16 and TRBJ1-2, is GEEVAQTPKHLVRGEGQKAKLYCAPIKGHSYVFWYQQVLKNEFKFLISFQNENVFDETGMPKERFSAKCLPNSPCSLEIQATKLEDSAVYFCASSPIPGGGGYYGYTFGSGTRLTVV.

As concerns this clonotype: Germline is not matched at one junction end, which may reflect a read error. CDR3 sequence (DNA): TGTGCCAGCAGTGAGAATAACAGGGGCATTAAGTACTTC. This gives the protein CASSENNRGIKYF. V and J are TRBV6-4 and TRBJ2-4, with 7 positions matching TRBD1. The CDR3 loop spans 13 amino acids. Germline CDR1 and CDR2: MRHNA and SNTAGT.

This rearrangement joins TRBV3-1 to TRBJ1-5; perhaps TRBD1 as D (5 bases). V was trimmed by 5 bases and J by 3 bases, leaving 14 bases between them. The CDR3 extends over 15 amino acids. CDR1 LGHDT and CDR2 YNNKEL come from the germline V gene (reference sequence). This chain's CDR3 is CASSGGAGHNQPQHF. DNA for the CDR3: TGTGCCAGCAGCGGTGGGGCAGGACACAATCAGCCCCAGCATTTT.

This chain uses TRBV30 with TRBJ1-5; D might be TRBD1 (6 bases). The CDR3 length is 15 residues. Germline loops: CDR1 GTSNPN, CDR2 SVGIG (reference sequence). V lost 0 bases and J 5 bases, leaving 14 bases between the germline ends. CDR3 residues: CAWSVRGNLDQPQHF. CDR3 bases: TGTGCCTGGAGTGTAAGGGGGAATTTGGATCAGCCCCAGCATTTT.

This clonotype appeared many times. The chain carries TRBV12-3 or TRBV12-4 and TRBJ2-7; a possible D gene is TRBD1 (5 bases). V dropped 5 bases and J dropped 0 bases, with 11 bases sitting between them. The CDR3 sequence is 14 residues long. CDR3 nucleotides: TGTGCCAGCAGTAACCAGGGTAGCTCCTACGAGCAGTACTTC. Protein sequence: CASSNQGSSYEQYF.

The rearrangement links TRBV5-1 to TRBJ2-7; D gene unclear. The V and J ends lost 3 bases and 5 bases respectively, with 15 bases between them. The CDR3 spans 14 residues. Germline CDR1 SGHRS, CDR2 YFSETQ. CDR3 coding DNA: TGCGCCAGCAGCTCGGCAGGACCTTTTAACGAGCAGTACTTC. Protein product: CASSSAGPFNEQYF.

This clonotype occurred many times. The gene calls are TRBV2 and TRBJ1-5; TRBD1 might be the D (5 bases). Germline V lookup: CDR1 SNHLY, CDR2 FYNNEI. Trimming shortened V by 5 bases and J by 6 bases, and 14 bases separated the two germline ends. The CDR3 covers 14 residues. The CDR3 reads CASSTQGFGQPQHF. The CDR3 region has the DNA TGTGCCAGCAGTACTCAGGGATTCGGTCAGCCCCAGCATTTT.

This clonotype was seen ten or more times. The J gene is TRBJ2-4, the V gene TRBV28; 7 nucleotides agree with TRBD2. The J segment lost 1 base and the V segment lost 4 bases, leaving 16 bases of the junction unmatched. CDR1 and CDR2 (germline): MDHEN, SYDVKM. The CDR3 totals 19 residues. The CDR3, as DNA: TGTGCCAGCAGTTGGATCTACGGCGGGGGAGGGTTGGCCAAAAACATTCAGTACTTC. It codes for CASSWIYGGGGLAKNIQYF.

Only a few counts were recorded for this clonotype. The junction shows a germline mismatch at one end, possibly a read error. The V and J genes are TRBV4-3 and TRBJ2-7; TRBD2 matches 10 bases. This CDR3 comprises 16 residues. In germline, CDR1 is LGHNA, CDR2 YSLEER. The CDR3 bases are TGCGCCAGCAACCAAGTGCGGGCTAGCGGGAGATACGAGCAGTACTTC. Its translation: CASNQVRASGRYEQYF.

The CDR3 DNA sequence: TGTGCCAGCAGCCGGGACAGGGACTTGGATGGCTACACCTTC. Its translation is CASSRDRDLDGYTF. The J gene is TRBJ1-2, the V gene TRBV6-2 or TRBV6-3; 9 bases line up with TRBD1. This CDR3 comprises 14 residues. CDR1 is MNHEY and CDR2 is SVGEGT in the germline V gene. J lost 6 bases, V lost 6 bases, and 8 bases had no gene match.

This clonotype was observed a few times. The chain couples TRBV5-4 to TRBJ2-5, with 8 positions matching TRBD2. The V gene's germline CDR1 is SGHNT and CDR2 YYREEE (reference sequence). The CDR3 totals 14 residues. V dropped 2 bases and J dropped 5; count of bases not matched to a gene: 5. This chain's CDR3 is CASSFGGVRETQYF. The CDR3 DNA sequence: TGTGCCAGCAGCTTCGGGGGGGTAAGGGAGACCCAGTACTTC.

The sample holds many counts of this clonotype. The chain is built from TRBV9 and TRBJ2-5; no reliable D call. CDR1 is SGDLS, CDR2 YYNGEE, per germline. The CDR3 contains 14 residues. The V end was cut by 0 bases, the J end by 5 bases, with 11 bases between. The CDR3 is CASSVVGRSETQYF. DNA of the CDR3: TGTGCCAGCAGCGTAGTCGGGCGTTCGGAGACCCAGTACTTC.

This clonotype was recorded at least ten times. The V call is TRBV7-2, the J call TRBJ2-7; 7 positions agree with TRBD2. Per the germline V gene, CDR1 is SGHTA and CDR2 is FQGNSA. V was clipped by 5 bases and J by 5 bases; unmatched bases: 9. The CDR3 totals 14 residues. The CDR3 DNA sequence: TGTGCCAGCAGCCCGGGGCGGGAGTACAACGAGCAGTACTTC. Protein: CASSPGREYNEQYF. The full variable domain, rest sourced from reference TRBV7-2 and TRBJ2-7, is GAGVSQSPSNKVTEKGKDVELRCDPISGHTALYWYRQSLGQGLEFLIYFQGNSAPDKSGLPSDRFSAERTGGSVSTLTIQRTQQEDSAVYLCASSPGREYNEQYFGPGTRLTVT.

A few counts support this clonotype. The V gene is TRBV11-3, the J gene TRBJ1-1; D perhaps matches TRBD1 (6 bases). Germline V gives CDR1 SGHNT, CDR2 YENEEA. V lost 1 base and J lost 3, with 9 bases in between. There are 14 residues in the CDR3. The CDR3, as DNA: TGTGCCAGCAGCTTAGCACAGGGCGACACTGAAGCTTTCTTT. It codes for CASSLAQGDTEAFF.

The CDR3 bases are TGTGCCAGCAGCCCGAGACAGGGGACCTACGAGCAGTACTTC. It encodes CASSPRQGTYEQYF. This chain connects TRBV4-2 to TRBJ2-7; 8 bases map to TRBD1. CDR1 and CDR2 (germline): LGHNA, YNFKEQ. The CDR3 is 14 amino acids. J lost 2 bases, V lost 4 bases, and 4 bases had no gene match.

This clonotype was seen repeatedly, ten times or more. The rearrangement uses TRBV2 and TRBJ2-2, with D unresolved. The V and J ends lost 7 bases and 4 bases respectively, with 13 bases between them. This CDR3 is 14 amino acids long. Germline loops: CDR1 SNHLY, CDR2 FYNNEI. The CDR3: CASNAPTGTGELFF. For the CDR3, the DNA is TGTGCCAGCAACGCCCCCACGGGCACCGGGGAGCTGTTTTTT. The full variable domain, rest sourced from reference TRBV2 and TRBJ2-2, is EPEVTQTPSHQVTQMGQEVILRCVPISNHLYFYWYRQILGQKVEFLVSFYNNEISEKSEIFDDQFSVERPDGSNFTLKIRSTKLEDSAMYFCASNAPTGTGELFFGEGSRLTVL.

Ten or more counts support this clonotype. The V and J genes are TRBV6-1 and TRBJ2-5; D might be TRBD1 (5 bases). Trimming removed 4 bases at V and 2 bases at J, with 11 bases between. Per germline, CDR1 MNHNS and CDR2 SASEGT. The CDR3 consists of 14 residues. The CDR3 spells CASSGGQVQETQYF. The CDR3 DNA reads as TGTGCCAGCAGTGGGGGCCAAGTACAAGAGACCCAGTACTTC.

This clonotype has at least ten counts. The chain combines TRBV12-3 or TRBV12-4 with TRBJ2-2; 7 nucleotides agree with TRBD1. The length of the CDR3 is 17 residues. J gave up 0 bases and V 6 bases, and 10 bases lay outside the gene matches. DNA for the CDR3: TGTGCCAGCAGAGTACAGGGGTTTAGAGCGAACACCGGGGAGCTGTTTTTT. This encodes CASRVQGFRANTGELFF.

At least ten counts were recorded for this clonotype. The gene calls are TRBV20-1 and TRBJ2-7; D possibly corresponds to TRBD2 (5 bases). This CDR3 spans 13 amino acids. The V gene lost 4 bases and the J gene lost 2 bases, with 12 bases spanning the gap. The germline V gene encodes CDR1 DFQATT and CDR2 SNEGSKA (reference sequence). The CDR3 sequence is CSAIGVVAYEQYF. The CDR3 DNA follows: TGCAGTGCTATCGGGGTCGTGGCCTACGAGCAGTACTTC.

As regards this clonotype: This sequence may be a read error, since a much larger clone differs from it by one base. The chain links TRBV29-1 to TRBJ2-4, with TRBD1 as a possible D gene (6 bases). Germline V gene lookup returns CDR1 SQVTM and CDR2 ANQGSEA. This CDR3 is built from 13 residues. The CDR3 spells CSVGGHYKNVQYF. DNA of the CDR3: TGCAGCGTTGGGGGGCATTACAAAAACGTTCAGTACTTC.

In its sample, this clonotype was seen many times. In nucleotides, the CDR3 is TGTGCCAGCAGTGGAGGGACTAGACTCACCGGGGAGCTGTTTTTT. Translated: CASSGGTRLTGELFF. The chain carries TRBV2 and TRBJ2-2; 8 bases fit TRBD2. This CDR3 contains 15 residues. Trimming cost V 4 bases and J 4 bases; bases outside gene matches: 5. Germline CDR1 reads SNHLY; CDR2 reads FYNNEI. Full variable domain (missing parts from reference TRBV2 and TRBJ2-2): EPEVTQTPSHQVTQMGQEVILRCVPISNHLYFYWYRQILGQKVEFLVSFYNNEISEKSEIFDDQFSVERPDGSNFTLKIRSTKLEDSAMYFCASSGGTRLTGELFFGEGSRLTVL.

This clonotype has ten or more counts. The gene calls are TRBV11-2 and TRBJ1-1; 8 bases map to TRBD1. This CDR3 region has 14 residues. V shed 6 bases, J shed 4 bases, and the junction held 7 bases outside the gene matches. Germline V lookup: CDR1 SGHAT, CDR2 FQNNGV. CDR3 bases: TGTGCCAGCAGACAACAGGGGGGCGTCACTGAAGCTTTCTTT. Protein: CASRQQGGVTEAFF.

Concerning this clonotype itself: A clone one base away is much larger, so this may be a read error. Likely a read error: the CDR3 ends without its conserved phenylalanine or tryptophan. V gene TRBV10-3 combines with J gene TRBJ1-5; D unresolved. V lost 0 bases and J lost 7, with 10 bases in between. The CDR3 loop spans 14 amino acids. Germline assignment: CDR1 ENHRY and CDR2 SYGVKD. The CDR3 DNA reads TGTGCCATCAGTGAGTCGATTCGGGGACAGCCCCAGCATGTT. It encodes CAISESIRGQPQHV.

In its sample, this clonotype was seen many times. This rearrangement joins TRBV29-1 to TRBJ1-2, with 9 bases lining up with TRBD1. Per germline, CDR1 SQVTM and CDR2 ANQGSEA. V was clipped by 3 bases and J by 1 base; unmatched bases: 12. CDR3 size: 17 residues. The CDR3 nucleotides are TGCAGCGTTGAGGTGGGACAGGGCCCTGGAAGTAACTATGGCTACACCTTC. Protein: CSVEVGQGPGSNYGYTF. The entire variable domain, with the rest obtained from reference TRBV29-1 and TRBJ1-2, is as follows: SAVISQKPSRDICQRGTSLTIQCQVDSQVTMMFWYRQQPGQSLTLIATANQGSEATYESGFVIDKFPISRPNLTFSTLTVSNMSPEDSSIYLCSVEVGQGPGSNYGYTFGSGTRLTVV.

In its sample, this clonotype was seen many times. The gene calls are TRBV7-2 and TRBJ2-7; 8 nucleotides agree with TRBD2. The CDR3 totals 15 residues. Germline assignment: CDR1 SGHTA and CDR2 FQGNSA. Trimming cost V 1 base and J 2 bases; bases outside gene matches: 4. The CDR3 is CASSLVAGITYEQYF. The CDR3 coding sequence is TGTGCCAGCAGCTTAGTAGCGGGGATAACCTACGAGCAGTACTTC.

This clonotype showed up just a few times. A much larger clone lies a single base off, so this may be a read error. V and J are TRBV5-1 and TRBJ1-1; no clear D gene. CDR1 and CDR2 (germline): SGHRS, YFSETQ. CDR3 length equals 13 residues. The chain's CDR3 is CASSLEGQTEACF. CDR3 DNA: TGCGCCAGCAGCTTGGAGGGTCAGACTGAAGCTTGCTTT.